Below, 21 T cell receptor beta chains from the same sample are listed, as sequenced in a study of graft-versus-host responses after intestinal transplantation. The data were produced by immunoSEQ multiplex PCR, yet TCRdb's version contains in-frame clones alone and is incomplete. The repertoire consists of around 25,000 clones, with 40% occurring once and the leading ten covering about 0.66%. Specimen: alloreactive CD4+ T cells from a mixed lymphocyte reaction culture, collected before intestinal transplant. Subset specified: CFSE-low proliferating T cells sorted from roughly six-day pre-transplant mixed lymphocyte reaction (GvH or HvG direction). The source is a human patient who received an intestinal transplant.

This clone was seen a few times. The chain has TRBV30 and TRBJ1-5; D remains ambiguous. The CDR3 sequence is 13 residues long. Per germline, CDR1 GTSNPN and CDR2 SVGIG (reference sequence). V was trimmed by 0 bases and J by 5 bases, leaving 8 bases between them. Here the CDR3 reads CAWSVHGDQPQHF. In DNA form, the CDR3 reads TGTGCCTGGAGTGTTCACGGGGATCAGCCCCAGCATTTT.

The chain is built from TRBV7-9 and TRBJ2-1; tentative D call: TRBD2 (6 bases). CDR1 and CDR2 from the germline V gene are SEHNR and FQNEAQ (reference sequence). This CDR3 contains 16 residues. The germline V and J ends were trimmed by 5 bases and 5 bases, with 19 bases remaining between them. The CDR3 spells CASSLLARREDNEQFF. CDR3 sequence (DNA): TGTGCCAGCAGCCTGCTGGCCCGGAGGGAAGACAATGAGCAGTTCTTC.

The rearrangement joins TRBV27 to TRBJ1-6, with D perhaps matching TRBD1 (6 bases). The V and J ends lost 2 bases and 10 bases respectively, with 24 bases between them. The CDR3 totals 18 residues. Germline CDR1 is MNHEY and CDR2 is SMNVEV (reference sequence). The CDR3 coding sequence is TGTGCCAGCAGTTTAGGGATCTTTCGACAGGCGGGGGACTCACCCCTCCACTTT. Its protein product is CASSLGIFRQAGDSPLHF.

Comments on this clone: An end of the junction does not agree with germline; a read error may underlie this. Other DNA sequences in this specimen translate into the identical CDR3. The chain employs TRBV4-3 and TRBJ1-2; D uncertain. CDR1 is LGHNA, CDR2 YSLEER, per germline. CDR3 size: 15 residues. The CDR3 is CASSQVVTLNYGYTF. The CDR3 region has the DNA TGCGCCAGCAGTCAAGTTGTCACCCTAAACTATGGCTACACCTTC.

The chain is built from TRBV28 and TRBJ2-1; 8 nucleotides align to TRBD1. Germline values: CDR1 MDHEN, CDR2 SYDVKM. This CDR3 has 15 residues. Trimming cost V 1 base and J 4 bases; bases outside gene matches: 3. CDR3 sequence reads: CASSLSGTGYNEQFF. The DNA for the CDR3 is TGTGCCAGCAGTTTATCGGGGACAGGTTACAATGAGCAGTTCTTC. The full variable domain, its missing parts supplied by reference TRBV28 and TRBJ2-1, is DVKVTQSSRYLVKRTGEKVFLECVQDMDHENMFWYRQDPGLGLRLIYFSYDVKMKEKGDIPEGYSVSREKKERFSLILESASTNQTSMYLCASSLSGTGYNEQFFGPGTRLTVL.

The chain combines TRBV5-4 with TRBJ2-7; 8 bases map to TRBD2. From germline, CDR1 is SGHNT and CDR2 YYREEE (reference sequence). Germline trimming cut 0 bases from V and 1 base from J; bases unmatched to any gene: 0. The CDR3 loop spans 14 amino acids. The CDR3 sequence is CASSLASGSYEQYF. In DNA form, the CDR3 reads TGTGCCAGCAGCTTGGCTAGCGGGTCCTACGAGCAGTACTTC.

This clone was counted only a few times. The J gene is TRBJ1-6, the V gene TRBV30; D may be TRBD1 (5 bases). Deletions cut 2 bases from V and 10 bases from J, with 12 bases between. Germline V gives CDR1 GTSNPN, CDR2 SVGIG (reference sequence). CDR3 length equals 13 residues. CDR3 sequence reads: CAWSPQGGSPLHF. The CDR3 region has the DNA TGTGCCTGGAGTCCGCAGGGTGGGTCACCCCTCCACTTT.

Here the CDR3 reads CASSSTSGPYEQYF. In DNA form, the CDR3 reads TGTGCCAGCAGCTCCACTAGTGGGCCCTACGAGCAGTACTTC. V and J are TRBV7-6 and TRBJ2-7; possible D gene TRBD2, 5 bases. Germline V gene data show CDR1 as SGHVS and CDR2 as FNYEAQ. The CDR3 runs 14 residues. Trimming pared 4 bases from V and 2 bases from J, leaving 12 bases between.

In nucleotides, the CDR3 is TGCGCCAGCAGCCCCGGGACAGTCCTATTTAATGAAAAACTGTTTTTT. Translated, it gives CASSPGTVLFNEKLFF. The chain carries TRBV5-1 and TRBJ1-4; 7 nucleotides align to TRBD1. CDR1 and CDR2 from the germline V gene are SGHRS and YFSETQ. Unmatched junction bases numbered 10, after V lost 4 bases and J lost 4 bases. The CDR3 contains 16 residues.

In DNA form, the CDR3 reads TGTGCCAGCAGCTTAGTGGGTCAGGGGAGTGAGACCCAGTACTTC. Protein sequence: CASSLVGQGSETQYF. The chain is built from TRBV7-9 and TRBJ2-5; possibly TRBD1 for D (6 bases). Deletions cut 1 base from V and 5 bases from J, with 14 bases between. This CDR3 is 15 amino acids long. Germline CDR1 SEHNR, CDR2 FQNEAQ (reference sequence).

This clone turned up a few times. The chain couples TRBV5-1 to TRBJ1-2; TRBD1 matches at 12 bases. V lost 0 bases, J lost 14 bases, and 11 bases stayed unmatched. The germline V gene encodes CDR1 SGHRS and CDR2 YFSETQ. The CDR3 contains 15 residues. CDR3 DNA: TGCGCCAGCAGCTTGGGGCTTGGGGACAGGGGGCTTGTAACCTTC. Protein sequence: CASSLGLGDRGLVTF.

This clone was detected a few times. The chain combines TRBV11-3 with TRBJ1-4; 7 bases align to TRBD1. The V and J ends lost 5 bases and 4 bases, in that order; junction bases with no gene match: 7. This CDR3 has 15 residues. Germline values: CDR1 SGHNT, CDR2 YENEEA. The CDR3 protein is CASSEGTVLNEKLFF. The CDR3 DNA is TGTGCCAGCAGCGAAGGGACAGTGCTTAATGAAAAACTGTTTTTT.

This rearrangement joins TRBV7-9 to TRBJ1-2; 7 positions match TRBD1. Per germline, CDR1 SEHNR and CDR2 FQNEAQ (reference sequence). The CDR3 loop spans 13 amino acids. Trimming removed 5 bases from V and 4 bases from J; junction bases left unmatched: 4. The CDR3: CASSADRVYGYTF. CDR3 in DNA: TGTGCCAGCAGCGCCGACAGGGTCTATGGCTACACCTTC. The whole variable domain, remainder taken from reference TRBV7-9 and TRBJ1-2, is DTGVSQNPRHKITKRGQNVTFRCDPISEHNRLYWYRQTLGQGPEFLTYFQNEAQLEKSRLLSDRFSAERPKGSFSTLEIQRTEQGDSAMYLCASSADRVYGYTFGSGTRLTVV.

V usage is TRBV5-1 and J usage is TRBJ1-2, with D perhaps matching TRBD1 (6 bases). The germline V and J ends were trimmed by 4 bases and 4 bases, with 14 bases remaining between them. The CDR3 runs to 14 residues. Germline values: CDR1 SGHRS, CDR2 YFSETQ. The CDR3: CASSPGQQVYGYTF. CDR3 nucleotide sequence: TGCGCCAGCAGCCCCGGACAGCAGGTCTATGGCTACACCTTC.

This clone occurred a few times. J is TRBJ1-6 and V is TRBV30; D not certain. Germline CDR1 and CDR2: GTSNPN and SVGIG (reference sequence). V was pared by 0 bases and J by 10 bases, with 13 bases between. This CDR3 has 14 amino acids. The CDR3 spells CAWSVRRANSPLHF. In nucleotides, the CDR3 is TGTGCCTGGAGTGTACGGAGGGCGAACTCACCCCTCCACTTT.

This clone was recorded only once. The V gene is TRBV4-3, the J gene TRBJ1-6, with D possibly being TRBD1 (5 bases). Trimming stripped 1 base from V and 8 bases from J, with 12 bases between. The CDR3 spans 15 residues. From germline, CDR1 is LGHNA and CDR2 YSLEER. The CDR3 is CASSQADGGYSPLHF. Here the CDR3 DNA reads TGCGCCAGCAGCCAAGCAGATGGGGGGTATTCACCCCTCCACTTT.

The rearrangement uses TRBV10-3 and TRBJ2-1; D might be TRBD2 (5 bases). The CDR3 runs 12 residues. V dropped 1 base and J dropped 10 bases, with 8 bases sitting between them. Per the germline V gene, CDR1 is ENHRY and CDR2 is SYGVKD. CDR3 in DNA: TGTGCCATCAGTGAGTGGGGAGCGGAGCAGTTCTTC. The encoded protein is CAISEWGAEQFF.

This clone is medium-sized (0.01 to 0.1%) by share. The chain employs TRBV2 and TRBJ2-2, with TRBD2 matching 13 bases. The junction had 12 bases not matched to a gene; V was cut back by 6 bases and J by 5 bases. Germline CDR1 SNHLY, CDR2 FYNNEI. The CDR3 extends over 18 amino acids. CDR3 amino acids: CASRGPPGLAGYTGELFF. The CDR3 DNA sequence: TGTGCCAGCAGGGGGCCACCGGGACTAGCGGGGTATACCGGGGAGCTGTTTTTT.

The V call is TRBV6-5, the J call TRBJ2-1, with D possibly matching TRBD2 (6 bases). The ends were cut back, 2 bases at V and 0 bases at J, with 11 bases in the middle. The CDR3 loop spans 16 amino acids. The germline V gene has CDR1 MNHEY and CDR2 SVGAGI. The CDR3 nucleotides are TGTGCCAGCAGTTACGGGAGGTATAGCTCCTACAATGAGCAGTTCTTC. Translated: CASSYGRYSSYNEQFF.

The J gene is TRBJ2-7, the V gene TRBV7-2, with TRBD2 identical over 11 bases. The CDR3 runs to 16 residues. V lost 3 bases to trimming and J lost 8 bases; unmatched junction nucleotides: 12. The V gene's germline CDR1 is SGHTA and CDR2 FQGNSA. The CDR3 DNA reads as TGTGCCAGCAGCTTTCCCCCCTTAGCGGGGGGGCCACAGCAGTACTTC. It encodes CASSFPPLAGGPQQYF.

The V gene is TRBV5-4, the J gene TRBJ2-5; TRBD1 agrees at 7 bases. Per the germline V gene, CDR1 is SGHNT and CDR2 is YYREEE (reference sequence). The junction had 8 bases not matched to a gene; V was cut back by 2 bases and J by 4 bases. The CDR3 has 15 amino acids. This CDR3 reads CASSLGGRLRETQYF. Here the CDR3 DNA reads TGTGCCAGCAGCTTAGGGGGCAGGTTGCGAGAGACCCAGTACTTC.